The TCR beta chain described here comes from a study of blood T cell repertoires in COVID-19 (dated by TCRdb to about 2020). Regarding the study in general: Samples covering the acute and convalescent phases of COVID-19 were provided by collaborators in the United States, Italy and Spain. The material from the prospective study consisted of cDNA or gDNA derived from T cells, B-cell-depleted T cells, or PBMCs. The dataset comprised deeply sampled blood TCRbeta repertoires from subjects exposed to, actively infected with, or recovered from COVID-19. The repertoires were released in a freely available public database intended as a resource for research on the immune response to SARS-CoV-2. The samples were drawn from the first 160 participants of the ongoing ImmuneRACE study and from 1,254 subjects provided by 6 global collaborators. A de-identified subject ID, COVID-19 status, age in years and sex were almost always included in the sample metadata. Where HLA class I and class II types were available, the types were taken from metadata supplied by the sample provider, not from assay-based typing.

TCRbeta CDR3 regions were amplified from genomic DNA using the immunoSEQ Assay, a bias-controlled multiplex PCR. Under the source paper's analysis protocol: The number of nucleated cells in each sample was estimated by amplification of reference gene primers within the assay. To quantify the absolute abundance of each unique TCRbeta CDR3 rearrangement, sequence reads were collapsed and filtered. For each sample, productive Simpson clonality was calculated as the square root of Simpson's diversity index across productive rearrangements. TCRdb limited this immuneACCESS table to in-frame rearrangements with V and J called. A share of clones is missing; checked studies link under half to unresolved V genes, and the rest is unexplained. V and J calls and clone size are copied from that table; D and trimming were computed from the DNA. Across this sample there are some 290,000 clones, with 90% seen only once. The top ten clones comprise 0.95% to 1.3% of the sample.

Summary of the overall study and its limitations: The quantity of clinical and demographic metadata differed by source and by participant and was supplied without curation.

CDR1 and CDR2 are read off the germline V gene as SGHRS and YFSETQ. Reading from cysteine to phenylalanine, the CDR3 counts 14 amino acids. The only DNA kept is the CDR3, 42 bases in frame from the first base. The junction shows trimming of 0 bases on V and 4 bases on J, plus 10 bases between the germline ends. For this clone: Its antigen target is currently unknown. Base qualities are not recorded, but no much larger clone differs from it by a single base.

One collaborating source in Seattle enrolled patients during active infection and followed them longitudinally through the course of disease. Collaborating institutions collected whole blood in K2EDTA tubes following their own protocols. For TCRbeta analysis, collaborators shipped samples as frozen whole blood, isolated PBMCs, or DNA extracted from either of those sample types. The chain links TRBV5-1 with TRBJ1-2; the D gene is perhaps TRBD1, from 6 matching bases. The sequence came from a woman between 35 and 50 years old with COVID-19, enrolled during active disease. Sample: peripheral blood. The DNA reads as follows: TGCGCCAGCAGCTTGGACAGGGCAGGCTATGGCTACACCTTC. This translates into CASSLDRAGYGYTF.